This section outlines one T cell receptor (beta chain) sequence together with its context. This specimen comes from a study of blood T cell repertoires in COVID-19. The overall study: COVID-19 samples from acute and convalescent phases originated in the United States, Italy and Spain. In each case, the material was cDNA or gDNA derived from T cells, B-cell-depleted T cells, or PBMCs.

Germline V gene sequence: CDR1 SGHNT, CDR2 YENEEA. Losses at the gene ends were 5 bases for V and 6 bases for J; bases not matched to a gene: 10. This CDR3 has 15 amino acids. Original processing methods: Cell counts per sample came from amplifying reference gene primers. The table came from immunoSEQ multiplex PCR; TCRdb's copy has only in-frame clones and leaves some out. V and J calls and clone size are given by that table; D and trimming were obtained from the DNA. The data show 40,000 to 55,000 clones, with 65% to 90% seen just once and around 8% held by the top ten. The source material was peripheral blood. The J gene is TRBJ2-3, the V gene TRBV11-3; TRBD2 matches at 8 bases. This receptor was identified in a human donor in a cohort sampled during active COVID-19. The CDR3 sequence: CASSLLAGISDTQYF. CDR3 nucleotides: TGTGCCAGCAGCCTGTTAGCGGGAATATCGGATACGCAGTATTTT. Using reference TRBV11-3 and TRBJ2-3 for the parts outside the CDR3, the full variable domain is EAGVVQSPRYKIIEKKQPVAFWCNPISGHNTLYWYLQNLGQGPELLIRYENEEAVDDSQLPKDRFSAERLKGVDSTLKIQPAELGDSAVYLCASSLLAGISDTQYFGPGTRLTVL.